In this sample, the clone carrying this TCR beta chain turned up once. The trim removed 8 bases at V and 5 bases at J, leaving 8 bases unmatched. The germline CDR1 and CDR2 sequences are SGHTA and FQGNSA. CDR3 size: 13 residues. This sample is drawn from a study of blood T cell repertoires in COVID-19. On the study more broadly: PBMCs, B-cell-depleted T cells, or T cells provided the cDNA or gDNA that made up the material.

In the authors' methods: Scientists estimated how many nucleated cells there were by amplifying reference gene primers. This table comes from immunoSEQ multiplex PCR, and its TCRdb copy is limited to in-frame clones, with some not included. The V and J calls and the clone size are those of that table, but D and trimming were determined from the DNA. The sample lists about 79,000 clones, 85% to 90% occurring once. Sequenced: peripheral blood. The chain carries TRBV7-2 and TRBJ2-5, with 7 nucleotides matching TRBD1. The sequence came from a man aged 50-60 years with active COVID-19. The DNA of the CDR3 is TGTGCCAGCGGGGTAGGGGGCGGGGAGACCCAGTACTTC. This sequence encodes CASGVGGGETQYF.